These 27 T cell receptor beta chains were sequenced from one sample in a study of Ad26.COV2.S vaccination and SARS-CoV-2 variants. Method: immunoSEQ multiplex PCR; TCRdb's copy keeps in-frame clones and lacks some. Among about 400,000 clones listed, 88% were seen once. The treatment was: 19 received Ad26.COV2.S at low or high dose, single or two shots; about 5 received placebo; per-sample allocation not given. Each sample was drawn 63 days after the first injection (of vaccine or placebo). The sample in question was peripheral blood, obtained in a trial of Ad26.COV2.S vaccine versus placebo. Every receptor here comes from a person between 18 and 59 years old who received the Ad26.COV2.S COVID-19 vaccine or a placebo.

This clone was seen a few times. The J gene is TRBJ2-7, the V gene TRBV11-3, with a weak D call TRBD2 (6 bases). Germline CDR1 is SGHNT and CDR2 is YENEEA. The V end was cut by 5 bases, the J end by 3 bases, with 14 bases between. The CDR3 is 14 amino acids. The CDR3 reads CASSPRHGGYEQYF. The CDR3 DNA reads as TGTGCCAGCAGCCCGCGACACGGGGGCTACGAGCAGTACTTC. Complete variable domain (other parts from reference TRBV11-3 and TRBJ2-7): EAGVVQSPRYKIIEKKQPVAFWCNPISGHNTLYWYLQNLGQGPELLIRYENEEAVDDSQLPKDRFSAERLKGVDSTLKIQPAELGDSAVYLCASSPRHGGYEQYFGPGTRLTVT.

The CDR3 is CASSFRGNQPQHF. DNA for the CDR3: TGTGCCAGCAGTTTCCGAGGGAATCAGCCCCAGCATTTT. The chain recombines TRBV6-5 with TRBJ1-5, with D uncertain. The CDR3 is 13 residues long. Germline CDR1 and CDR2: MNHEY and SVGAGI. The V and J ends lost 4 bases and 4 bases respectively, with 8 bases between them.

The V gene is TRBV10-3, the J gene TRBJ2-7; 10 nucleotides align to TRBD1. V lost 0 bases to trimming and J lost 4 bases; unmatched junction nucleotides: 3. The CDR3 has 15 residues. Germline CDR1 is ENHRY and CDR2 is SYGVKD. CDR3: CAISESRTGGYEQYF. CDR3 sequence (DNA): TGTGCCATCAGTGAGTCGAGGACAGGGGGGTACGAGCAGTACTTC.

This rearrangement joins TRBV25-1 to TRBJ2-7, with unresolved D. The CDR3 consists of 12 residues. Trimming removed 1 base at V and 9 bases at J, with 10 bases between. Germline V gives CDR1 MGHDK, CDR2 SYGVNS. CDR3 loop: CASSESLSRQYF. CDR3 sequence (DNA): TGTGCCAGCAGTGAATCCCTCAGTAGGCAGTACTTC.

This clone has only one observation. The CDR3 DNA follows: TGTGCCAGCAGCGCCTCACAGGGTATGGATGGCTACACCTTC. This sequence encodes CASSASQGMDGYTF. The gene calls are TRBV6-4 and TRBJ1-2; possibly TRBD1 for D (6 bases). Germline CDR1 and CDR2: MRHNA and SNTAGT. V was shortened by 6 bases and J by 6 bases, with 17 bases between the two germline ends. The CDR3 has 14 residues.

The chain employs TRBV12-3 or TRBV12-4 and TRBJ1-5; D gene uncertain. The CDR3 spans 11 residues. V was shortened by 11 bases and J by 10 bases, with 15 bases between the two germline ends. In DNA, the CDR3 is TGTGCCTGTGGCGGGGTGTTTCCCCAGCATTTT. Its protein is CACGGVFPQHF.

The chain recombines TRBV7-9 with TRBJ1-2; possibly TRBD1 for D (5 bases). This CDR3 is built from 15 residues. Germline V lookup: CDR1 SEHNR, CDR2 FQNEAQ (reference sequence). V lost 1 base, J lost 0 bases, and 9 bases lay in between. In nucleotides, the CDR3 is TGTGCCAGCAGCTTAGTAACAGGAACTAACTATGGCTACACCTTC. As protein: CASSLVTGTNYGYTF.

V is TRBV6-2 or TRBV6-3 and J is TRBJ2-7; D is undetermined. Germline V CDR1 and CDR2: MNHEY, SVGEGT. V lost 2 bases and J 5 bases, leaving 19 bases between the germline ends. CDR3 length: 16 residues. The CDR3 region has the DNA TGTGCCAGCAGTTACCCCCCCTCTACTGCCCAAGACGAGCAGTACTTC. It encodes CASSYPPSTAQDEQYF.

V usage is TRBV28 and J usage is TRBJ2-1; 8 positions match TRBD1. V trimming: 6 bases; J trimming: 7 bases; junction bases outside the gene matches: 2. The CDR3 loop spans 12 amino acids. CDR1 is MDHEN, CDR2 SYDVKM, per germline. The CDR3 DNA sequence: TGTGCCAGCAGCTGGACAGGGAATGAGCAGTTCTTC. Protein sequence: CASSWTGNEQFF.

CDR3 loop: CASSLDGREKNTEAFF. The CDR3 DNA follows: TGTGCCAGCAGCTTGGATGGCAGAGAGAAGAACACTGAAGCTTTCTTT. The J gene is TRBJ1-1, the V gene TRBV5-6, with no clear D. The V end was cut by 0 bases, the J end by 1 base, with 13 bases between. This CDR3 spans 16 amino acids. The germline V gene has CDR1 SGHDT and CDR2 YYEEEE.

This clone was seen once. The chain carries TRBV19 and TRBJ2-1; D remains unclear. The CDR3 loop spans 14 amino acids. CDR1 and CDR2 from the germline V gene are LNHDA and SQIVND (reference sequence). Trimming took off 2 bases at V and 5 bases at J, with 10 bases between the two ends. The CDR3 reads CASSIQGLNNEQFF. CDR3 DNA sequence: TGTGCCAGTAGTATACAAGGTCTCAACAATGAGCAGTTCTTC.

The chain carries TRBV4-3 and TRBJ1-2, with TRBD1 identical over 8 bases. This CDR3 comprises 13 residues. CDR1 is LGHNA, CDR2 YSLEER, per germline. Losses at the gene ends were 1 base for V and 7 bases for J; bases not matched to a gene: 2. In DNA form, the CDR3 reads TGCGCCAGCAGCCAAGGGACAGGGCTTGGCTACACCTTC. It specifies CASSQGTGLGYTF.

The V call is TRBV28, the J call TRBJ1-5; D is unresolved. Trimming left V 1 base short and J 0 bases short, with 7 bases between. Germline lookup yields CDR1 MDHEN and CDR2 SYDVKM. The CDR3 loop spans 15 amino acids. CDR3 bases: TGTGCCAGCAGTTTATTATTACTTAGCAATCAGCCCCAGCATTTT. Its protein is CASSLLLLSNQPQHF.

The V call is TRBV4-3, the J call TRBJ2-7; tentative D call: TRBD1 (6 bases). V was trimmed by 1 base and J by 0 bases, leaving 10 bases between them. The germline V gene encodes CDR1 LGHNA and CDR2 YSLEER. The CDR3 covers 15 residues. This CDR3 reads CASSQGQDSSYEQYF. CDR3 sequence (DNA): TGCGCCAGCAGCCAAGGACAGGATAGCTCCTACGAGCAGTACTTC.

The chain joins TRBV11-2 to TRBJ1-1; D is ambiguous. The CDR3 has 13 amino acids. In germline, CDR1 is SGHAT, CDR2 FQNNGV. V was clipped by 6 bases and J by 7 bases, with 15 bases between them. The CDR3 protein is CASSLSNEVEAFF. The CDR3, as DNA: TGTGCCAGCAGTCTAAGCAATGAGGTTGAAGCTTTCTTT.

This chain connects TRBV5-4 to TRBJ2-3; 13 nucleotides line up with TRBD2. This CDR3 is 19 amino acids long. With V trimmed by 0 bases and J by 1 base, 8 bases remained unmatched. Germline V gives CDR1 SGHNT, CDR2 YYREEE (reference sequence). CDR3 sequence: CASSLGQGLAGVGTDTQYF. The CDR3 DNA follows: TGTGCCAGCAGCTTGGGGCAAGGACTAGCGGGGGTAGGCACAGATACGCAGTATTTT.

In nucleotides, the CDR3 is TGTGCCAGCAGCCAAGTGGTTGCGCGAAACAATGAGCAGTTCTTC. Encoded protein: CASSQVVARNNEQFF. The chain has TRBV4-2 and TRBJ2-1; D is unclear. Looked up from germline, CDR1 is LGHNA and CDR2 is YNFKEQ. V lost 1 base and J lost 5, with 12 bases in between. There are 15 residues in the CDR3.

The rearrangement joins TRBV19 to TRBJ2-7; no definite D call. The germline V and J ends were trimmed by 3 bases and 2 bases, with 8 bases remaining between them. The CDR3 has 13 residues. Germline V gives CDR1 LNHDA, CDR2 SQIVND (reference sequence). CDR3 amino acids: CASSIAQTYEQYF. The CDR3 bases are TGTGCCAGTAGTATCGCCCAGACCTACGAGCAGTACTTC.

J is TRBJ2-2 and V is TRBV6-6, with 9 bases identical to TRBD1. This CDR3 has 15 residues. Germline CDR1 and CDR2: MNHNY and SVGAGI (reference sequence). With V trimmed by 3 bases and J by 3 bases, 2 bases remained unmatched. This chain's CDR3 is CASSYRQGDTGELFF. For the CDR3, the DNA is TGTGCCAGCAGTTATCGACAGGGGGACACCGGGGAGCTGTTTTTT.

This clone has just one count. This sample includes further DNA sequences coding for the same CDR3. The J gene is TRBJ2-7, the V gene TRBV5-1, with D tentatively TRBD1 (6 bases). Germline V lookup: CDR1 SGHRS, CDR2 YFSETQ. V lost 4 bases and J 4 bases, leaving 15 bases between the germline ends. The CDR3 loop spans 14 amino acids. The CDR3 nucleotides read TGCGCCAGCAGCCTGGGGCAGGGGTTATACGAGCAGTACTTC. This sequence encodes CASSLGQGLYEQYF.

The gene calls are TRBV6-2 or TRBV6-3 and TRBJ2-1; 10 positions match TRBD1. V trimming: 0 bases; J trimming: 3 bases; junction bases outside the gene matches: 5. The germline gives CDR1 MNHEY, CDR2 SVGEGT. The CDR3 has 17 residues. The CDR3 sequence: CASSYSPGTGVYNEQFF. The CDR3 bases are TGTGCCAGCAGTTACTCCCCCGGGACAGGGGTCTACAATGAGCAGTTCTTC.

The rearrangement links TRBV7-2 to TRBJ2-3; 8 nucleotides line up with TRBD2. Germline V CDR1 and CDR2: SGHTA, FQGNSA. V dropped 0 bases and J dropped 4; count of bases not matched to a gene: 3. The CDR3 has 15 amino acids. The CDR3 protein is CASSLAYGGADTQYF. The DNA of the CDR3 is TGTGCCAGCAGCTTAGCGTACGGGGGGGCAGATACGCAGTATTTT.

The chain combines TRBV27 with TRBJ2-1; D is ambiguous. The CDR3 runs 14 residues. From germline, CDR1 is MNHEY and CDR2 SMNVEV (reference sequence). Trimming removed 2 bases from V and 4 bases from J, with 9 bases in between. CDR3 protein: CASSLRNLYNEQFF. CDR3 DNA: TGTGCCAGCAGTTTACGGAACCTTTACAATGAGCAGTTCTTC.

The rearrangement uses TRBV6-1 and TRBJ2-1, with D perhaps given as TRBD1 or TRBD2 (6 bases each). The V gene's germline CDR1 is MNHNS and CDR2 SASEGT. Between the trimmed V and J ends, which lost 3 bases and 4 bases, there was a span of 19 bases. The CDR3 runs 17 residues. In DNA, the CDR3 is TGTGCCAGCAGTGATTCGCTCCGGGGGCGGGGTTACAATGAGCAGTTCTTC. Translating it yields CASSDSLRGRGYNEQFF.

The chain joins TRBV10-3 to TRBJ2-1, with 7 bases that match TRBD1. Germline V lookup: CDR1 ENHRY, CDR2 SYGVKD. The CDR3 consists of 16 residues. Trimming took 3 bases from V and 4 from J; bases not matched to a gene: 9. DNA for the CDR3: TGTGCCATCAGTGACCCCTGGGACAGCCGTTACAATGAGCAGTTCTTC. Its translation: CAISDPWDSRYNEQFF.

The chain uses TRBV4-3 and TRBJ1-3; D may be TRBD1 (6 bases). This CDR3 contains 17 residues. Germline CDR1 reads LGHNA; CDR2 reads YSLEER. Trimming stripped 4 bases from V and 5 bases from J, with 21 bases between. CDR3 in DNA: TGCGCCAGCAGCCCGGAGAGGGGAAGCGGGGGCAGAAACACCATATATTTT. It codes for CASSPERGSGGRNTIYF.

The chain couples TRBV3-1 (or the pseudogene TRBV3-2) to TRBJ2-7; D is ambiguous. The CDR3 loop spans 17 amino acids. The germline CDR1 and CDR2 sequences are LGHDT and YNNKEL (reference sequence). V gave up 0 bases and J gave up 3 bases, with 18 bases separating them. Here the CDR3 DNA reads TGTGCCAGCAGCCAAGAGCGACTGGCGCAGACGGTCTACGAGCAGTACTTC. Amino acid sequence: CASSQERLAQTVYEQYF.